These 8 T cell receptor beta chains were all obtained from the same sample, sequenced in a study of blood T cell repertoires in COVID-19. Data came from immunoSEQ multiplex PCR; TCRdb stores just in-frame clones and leaves some out. The sample holds some 350,000 clones, roughly 90% seen once. Source material: peripheral blood. These receptors all stem from a woman aged 70-85 years with COVID-19, enrolled during active disease.

This clone has a single count. The V and J genes are TRBV24-1 and TRBJ2-1; D remains unclear. This CDR3 is built from 17 residues. Looked up from germline, CDR1 is KGHDR and CDR2 is SFDVKD. Deletions cut 2 bases from V and 4 bases from J, with 17 bases between. CDR3 in amino acids: CATSDSILPTPYNEQFF. The CDR3 DNA is TGTGCCACCAGTGATTCGATACTCCCTACCCCTTACAATGAGCAGTTCTTC.

The chain combines TRBV5-1 with TRBJ1-2; tentatively, D is TRBD1 (5 bases). Germline CDR1 is SGHRS and CDR2 is YFSETQ. CDR3 length: 13 residues. V was cut by 4 bases and J by 0 bases, with 7 bases left in between. Written as DNA, the CDR3 is TGCGCCAGCAGCCCGGGGGCTAACTATGGCTACACCTTC. Amino acid sequence: CASSPGANYGYTF.

The chain combines TRBV5-5 with TRBJ1-1; D gene uncertain. V shed 2 bases and J shed 0 bases, with 5 bases lying between them. CDR3 length: 13 amino acids. CDR1 SGHKS and CDR2 YYEKEE come from the germline V gene (reference sequence). CDR3 bases: TGTGCCAGCAGCTTCCATTTGAACACTGAAGCTTTCTTT. Protein product: CASSFHLNTEAFF.

Concerning this clone itself: Other DNA sequences within the sample encode an identical CDR3. V gene TRBV9 combines with J gene TRBJ1-6; D remains unclear. V was cut by 0 bases and J by 10 bases, with 5 bases left in between. The CDR3 covers 12 residues. Germline loops: CDR1 SGDLS, CDR2 YYNGEE. CDR3 bases: TGTGCCAGCAGCGTAGGAGGGTCACCCCTCCACTTT. It yields the protein CASSVGGSPLHF.

This chain joins TRBV2 and TRBJ1-2, with 9 bases lining up with TRBD1. After removal of 7 bases from V and 4 bases from J, the junction contained 4 bases not matched to a gene. The CDR3 is 13 amino acids. Germline V lookup: CDR1 SNHLY, CDR2 FYNNEI. The CDR3 loop is CASKWTGVYGYTF. CDR3 sequence (DNA): TGTGCCAGCAAATGGACAGGGGTCTATGGCTACACCTTC.

V usage is TRBV21-1 and J usage is TRBJ2-1; the D call in the table, TRBD1, was not verified against the DNA. TRBV21-1 is assigned pseudogene status. This CDR3 has 12 residues. Written as DNA, the CDR3 is TGTGCCAGCAGCAAGACAGACAATGAGCAGTTCTTC. Protein product: CASSKTDNEQFF.

This clone occurred once. The chain recombines TRBV28 with TRBJ1-2, with 11 bases identical to TRBD1. The CDR3 runs 16 residues. With 5 bases clipped from V and 8 bases from J, the junction kept 13 bases outside the gene matches. From germline, CDR1 is MDHEN and CDR2 SYDVKM. The CDR3 here is CASSPLPGQGVDGYTF. DNA for the CDR3: TGTGCCAGCAGTCCCCTTCCGGGACAGGGGGTGGACGGCTACACCTTC.

J is TRBJ1-5 and V is TRBV5-5, with D maybe TRBD1 (6 bases). Trimming removed 0 bases at V and 5 bases at J, with 18 bases between. The CDR3 has 17 amino acids. The germline V gene encodes CDR1 SGHKS and CDR2 YYEKEE (reference sequence). DNA for the CDR3: TGTGCCAGCAGCTTGGACCCGAGACAGGATCTCTATCAGCCCCAGCATTTT. Translation gives CASSLDPRQDLYQPQHF.